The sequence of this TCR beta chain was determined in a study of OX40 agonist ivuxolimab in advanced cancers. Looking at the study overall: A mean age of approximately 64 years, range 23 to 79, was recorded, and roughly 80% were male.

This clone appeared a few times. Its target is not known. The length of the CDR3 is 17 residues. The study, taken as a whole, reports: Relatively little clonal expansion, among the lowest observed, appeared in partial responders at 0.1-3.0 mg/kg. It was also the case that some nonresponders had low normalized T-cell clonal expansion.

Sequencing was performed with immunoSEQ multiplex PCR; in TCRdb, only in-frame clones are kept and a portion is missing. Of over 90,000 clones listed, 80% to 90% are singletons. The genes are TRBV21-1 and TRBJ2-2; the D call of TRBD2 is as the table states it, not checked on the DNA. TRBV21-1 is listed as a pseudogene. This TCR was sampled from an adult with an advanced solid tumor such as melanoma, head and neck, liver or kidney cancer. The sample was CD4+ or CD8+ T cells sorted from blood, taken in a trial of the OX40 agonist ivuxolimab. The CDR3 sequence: CASSKRLAGVFAGELFF. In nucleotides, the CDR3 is TGTGCCAGCAGCAAAAGATTAGCGGGAGTTTTCGCCGGGGAGCTGTTTTTT.